This T cell receptor beta chain was recorded in a study of tumor-infiltrating lymphocytes in primary liver carcinoma. This CDR3 spans 14 amino acids. Germline CDR1 reads SGHAT; CDR2 reads FQNNGV. Production of TCR beta cDNA used around 500 ng total RNA together with a constant-region primer. Libraries of TCR beta came from three nested multiplex PCR rounds with slightly modified ARM-PCR. Running roughly 10 cycles apiece, the first two PCR rounds relied on TRBV1-TRBV30 forward primers together with a C-beta reverse primer. TCRdb reprocessed the multiplex PCR reads via MiXCR and lists one record per CDR3 protein. The sample yields about 190,000 distinct CDR3 sequences, about 85% seen once. From unsorted bulk tissue weighing roughly 19-34 mg, DNA and RNA were co-extracted. This clonotype came up once. One end of the junction fails to match germline, which may point to a read error.

The chain has TRBV11-2 and TRBJ1-2; the D is unclear. This receptor was identified in a man aged 35 to 55 with primary liver carcinoma and hepatitis B virus infection. Material for sequencing was tumor tissue from primary liver carcinoma. The CDR3 protein is CASSLYRAAYGYSF. CDR3 DNA sequence: TGTGCCAGCAGCTTATATCGGGCAGCTTATGGCTACTCATTC.